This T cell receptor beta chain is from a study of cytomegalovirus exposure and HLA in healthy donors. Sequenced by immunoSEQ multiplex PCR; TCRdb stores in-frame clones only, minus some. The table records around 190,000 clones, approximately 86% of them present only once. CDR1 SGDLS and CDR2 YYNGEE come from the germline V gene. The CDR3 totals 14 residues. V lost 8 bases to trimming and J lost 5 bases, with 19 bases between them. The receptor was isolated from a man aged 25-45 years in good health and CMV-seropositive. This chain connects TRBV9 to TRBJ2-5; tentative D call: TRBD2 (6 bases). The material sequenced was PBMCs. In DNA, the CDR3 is TGTGCCAGTTCGTGGGCTAGCGATGTGGAGACCCAGTACTTC. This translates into CASSWASDVETQYF.